Following are 26 T cell receptor beta chains from one sample sequenced in a study of Ad26.COV2.S vaccination and SARS-CoV-2 variants. Treatment of the sample: around 19 received Ad26.COV2.S at low or high dose, single or two shots; 5 received placebo; per-sample allocation not given. Collection of the samples took place on day 63 after the first injection of vaccine or placebo. Assay: immunoSEQ multiplex PCR; the TCRdb copy retains only in-frame clones and omits some. The profile shows some 290,000 clones, around four fifths of them singletons. This specimen was peripheral blood, taken in a trial of Ad26.COV2.S vaccine versus placebo. These receptors were taken from a person between 18 and 59 years old who received the Ad26.COV2.S COVID-19 vaccine or a placebo.

The CDR3 DNA reads as TGTGCCAGCAGAAGAGCACTCGGCGATGGCTACACCTTC. Protein sequence: CASRRALGDGYTF. The J gene is TRBJ1-2, the V gene TRBV6-5; D not certain. This CDR3 spans 13 amino acids. Looked up from germline, CDR1 is MNHEY and CDR2 is SVGAGI. V lost 6 bases and J lost 6, with 14 bases in between.

The rearrangement joins TRBV5-1 to TRBJ1-1; TRBD1 matches 8 bases. The trim removed 0 bases at V and 1 base at J, leaving 8 bases unmatched. The germline V gene encodes CDR1 SGHRS and CDR2 YFSETQ. The length of the CDR3 is 17 residues. The CDR3, as DNA: TGCGCCAGCAGCTTGGTCCCTGACAGGGGAGGGAACACTGAAGCTTTCTTT. This translates into CASSLVPDRGGNTEAFF.

This sequence joins TRBV25-1 and TRBJ1-1; 8 bases are shared with TRBD1. J lost 1 base, V lost 3 bases, and 7 bases had no gene match. The CDR3 totals 16 residues. CDR1 is MGHDK and CDR2 is SYGVNS in the germline V gene. The CDR3 region is CASSDSLGTGNTEAFF. The CDR3 DNA reads as TGTGCCAGCAGTGATTCTCTTGGGACAGGGAACACTGAAGCTTTCTTT.

Concerning this clone: Other DNA variants within this sample encode the same CDR3. The V call is TRBV11-2, the J call TRBJ1-5; weak D call: TRBD1 (5 bases). The CDR3 consists of 15 residues. With 0 bases removed from V and 2 bases from J, the gap between germline ends came to 8 bases. From germline, CDR1 is SGHAT and CDR2 FQNNGV. DNA of the CDR3: TGTGCCAGCAGCTTAGAGGGGGGTCGCAATCAGCCCCAGCATTTT. This sequence encodes CASSLEGGRNQPQHF.

The chain links TRBV9 to TRBJ1-2, with D perhaps matching TRBD1 (6 bases). This CDR3 comprises 14 residues. Trimming took 3 bases from V and 4 from J, leaving 13 bases between them. Germline V gene data show CDR1 as SGDLS and CDR2 as YYNGEE. CDR3 nucleotides: TGTGCCAGCAGCGCATCAGGGGTTGCCTATGGCTACACCTTC. It codes for CASSASGVAYGYTF. Complete variable domain (other parts from reference TRBV9 and TRBJ1-2): DSGVTQTPKHLITATGQRVTLRCSPRSGDLSVYWYQQSLDQGLQFLIQYYNGEERAKGNILERFSAQQFPDLHSELNLSSLELGDSALYFCASSASGVAYGYTFGSGTRLTVV.

The chain employs TRBV4-1 and TRBJ2-3; no clear D. The germline V gene encodes CDR1 MGHRA and CDR2 YSYEKL. This CDR3 region has 13 residues. The V and J ends lost 3 bases and 2 bases respectively, with 6 bases between them. The CDR3 here is CASSQQDTDTQYF. As DNA, the CDR3 is TGCGCCAGCAGCCAGCAGGACACAGATACGCAGTATTTT.

The chain has TRBV6-5 and TRBJ1-3; D is unclear. The CDR3 is 11 residues long. Germline lookup yields CDR1 MNHEY and CDR2 SVGAGI. V was shortened by 7 bases and J by 4 bases, with 5 bases between the two germline ends. CDR3 sequence: CASTRGNTIYF. CDR3 DNA sequence: TGTGCCAGCACCCGAGGAAACACCATATATTTT.

The rearrangement joins TRBV3-1 (or the pseudogene TRBV3-2) to TRBJ2-4; 10 bases line up with TRBD2. This CDR3 has 18 amino acids. The V segment lost 1 base and the J segment 0 bases; nucleotides outside the gene matches: 6. From germline, CDR1 is LGHDT and CDR2 YNNKEL (reference sequence). This CDR3 is CASSQVSSGGLAKNIQYF. CDR3 bases: TGTGCCAGCAGCCAAGTATCTAGCGGGGGCCTAGCCAAAAACATTCAGTACTTC.

The V call is TRBV29-1, the J call TRBJ1-2, with 7 bases fitting TRBD1. Germline V lookup: CDR1 SQVTM, CDR2 ANQGSEA. With V trimmed by 5 bases and J by 5 bases, 11 bases remained unmatched. This CDR3 is 14 amino acids long. For the CDR3, the DNA is TGCAGCGTTCTCTCTGGACAGGCACTATATGGCTACACCTTC. Amino acid sequence: CSVLSGQALYGYTF.

The V call is TRBV5-8, the J call TRBJ1-5; TRBD1 aligns across 10 bases. Unmatched junction bases numbered 13, after V lost 3 bases and J lost 7 bases. The CDR3 spans 17 residues. Germline-derived CDR1 and CDR2 are SGHTS and YDEGEE. CDR3: CASSSGTGADGTQPQHF. The CDR3 DNA reads TGTGCCAGCAGCTCGGGGACAGGGGCGGACGGCACCCAGCCCCAGCATTTT.

The rearrangement joins TRBV27 to TRBJ2-1, with D perhaps matching TRBD2 (5 bases). Germline V CDR1 and CDR2: MNHEY, SMNVEV (reference sequence). V was trimmed by 6 bases and J by 3 bases, leaving 9 bases between them. This CDR3 region has 13 residues. Written as DNA, the CDR3 is TGTGCCAGCAGATCCGGAGGCTACAATGAGCAGTTCTTC. This translates into CASRSGGYNEQFF.

The gene calls are TRBV7-3 and TRBJ2-5, with 7 bases identical to TRBD2. This CDR3 comprises 15 residues. V lost 1 base and J lost 4; bases outside the gene matches: 6. Germline V CDR1 and CDR2: SGHTA, FQGTGA. The CDR3: CASSLRSGVGETQYF. CDR3 in DNA: TGTGCCAGCAGCTTAAGAAGCGGGGTAGGAGAGACCCAGTACTTC. Full variable domain (remainder filled in from reference TRBV7-3 and TRBJ2-5): GAGVSQTPSNKVTEKGKYVELRCDPISGHTALYWYRQSLGQGPEFLIYFQGTGAADDSGLPNDRFFAVRPEGSVSTLKIQRTERGDSAVYLCASSLRSGVGETQYFGPGTRLLVL.

In its sample, this clone was seen a few times. The chain combines TRBV9 with TRBJ2-4, with D tentatively TRBD1 (6 bases). CDR3 length: 16 residues. With 6 bases removed from V and 3 bases from J, the gap between germline ends came to 19 bases. Per the germline V gene, CDR1 is SGDLS and CDR2 is YYNGEE. The CDR3 coding sequence is TGTGCCAGCAACCCCGGGACACGTCCTTTCAAAAACATTCAGTACTTC. It codes for CASNPGTRPFKNIQYF.

There are many counts of this clone. This chain joins TRBV10-3 and TRBJ2-2, with TRBD1 as a possible D gene (6 bases). Germline CDR1 reads ENHRY; CDR2 reads SYGVKD. Trimming stripped 7 bases from V and 5 bases from J, with 17 bases between. The CDR3 loop spans 15 amino acids. CDR3 DNA sequence: TGTGCCATCATGGAGCAACCAGGGGCGACCGGGGAGCTGTTTTTT. It yields the protein CAIMEQPGATGELFF.

J is TRBJ1-2 and V is TRBV4-2; 9 nucleotides align to TRBD1. This CDR3 has 17 amino acids. CDR1 and CDR2 (germline): LGHNA, YNFKEQ. V shed 3 bases and J 7 bases; nucleotides not matched to a gene: 15. This CDR3 reads CASSQTGGRVGGVGYTF. The CDR3, as DNA: TGTGCCAGCAGCCAGACAGGGGGGCGAGTCGGGGGGGTTGGCTACACCTTC.

The chain joins TRBV5-1 to TRBJ2-6; 13 nucleotides agree with TRBD2. This CDR3 spans 16 amino acids. Looked up from germline, CDR1 is SGHRS and CDR2 is YFSETQ. V shed 4 bases, J shed 11 bases, and the junction held 9 bases outside the gene matches. The CDR3 loop reads CASSHRTSGGRDVLTF. The CDR3 DNA follows: TGCGCCAGCAGCCATAGGACTAGCGGGGGCCGGGACGTCCTGACTTTC.

The V and J genes are TRBV4-1 and TRBJ2-3, with 9 bases identical to TRBD1. The CDR3 covers 18 residues. Germline V gene sequence: CDR1 MGHRA, CDR2 YSYEKL. V trimming: 0 bases; J trimming: 2 bases; junction bases outside the gene matches: 9. The CDR3 bases are TGCGCCAGCAGCCAAGATGTTGACAGGGGGGTCGACACAGATACGCAGTATTTT. The encoded protein is CASSQDVDRGVDTDTQYF.

The V gene is TRBV5-1, the J gene TRBJ2-7, with 15 bases fitting TRBD2. The J segment lost 4 bases and the V segment lost 4 bases, leaving 9 bases of the junction unmatched. The germline V gene encodes CDR1 SGHRS and CDR2 YFSETQ. The CDR3 sequence is 17 residues long. The CDR3 loop reads CASSLRTSGGAVYEQYF. CDR3 nucleotides: TGCGCCAGCAGCCTCCGGACTAGCGGGGGGGCAGTGTACGAGCAGTACTTC.

The chain recombines TRBV29-1 with TRBJ1-2; unclear D gene. V lost 5 bases to trimming and J lost 6 bases, with 4 bases between them. The CDR3 runs 9 residues. CDR1 is SQVTM, CDR2 ANQGSEA, per germline. The CDR3 is CSVPDGYTF. The CDR3 coding sequence is TGCAGCGTTCCGGATGGCTACACCTTC.

The chain employs TRBV3-1 (or the pseudogene TRBV3-2) and TRBJ1-5; D call uncertain. V was trimmed by 0 bases and J by 6 bases, leaving 6 bases between them. Germline V gene lookup returns CDR1 LGHDT and CDR2 YNNKEL (reference sequence). The CDR3 spans 13 residues. The CDR3 DNA follows: TGTGCCAGCAGCCAAGATCAGGCTCAGCCCCAGCATTTT. Its protein is CASSQDQAQPQHF.

V usage is TRBV6-1 and J usage is TRBJ1-5; D gene unclear. Germline V gene data show CDR1 as MNHNS and CDR2 as SASEGT. V lost 2 bases, J lost 0 bases, and 11 bases lay in between. This CDR3 is 16 amino acids long. CDR3 in amino acids: CASSELQLYSNQPQHF. Here the CDR3 DNA reads TGTGCCAGCAGTGAACTACAGCTTTATAGCAATCAGCCCCAGCATTTT.

This chain connects TRBV6-1 to TRBJ1-6, with D perhaps matching TRBD1 (5 bases). The germline V gene has CDR1 MNHNS and CDR2 SASEGT. There are 16 residues in the CDR3. Deletions cut 3 bases from V and 9 bases from J, with 18 bases between. CDR3 residues: CASSDLYPGGTSPLHF. CDR3 DNA sequence: TGTGCCAGCAGTGATTTATACCCGGGGGGAACTTCACCCCTCCACTTT.

This clone was recorded once. CDR3 in amino acids: CSASAGQMNTEAFF. In DNA form, the CDR3 reads TGCAGTGCTAGTGCAGGACAAATGAACACTGAAGCTTTCTTT. The rearrangement joins TRBV20-1 to TRBJ1-1, with a tentative D call TRBD1 (5 bases). Germline V gives CDR1 DFQATT, CDR2 SNEGSKA (reference sequence). V was shortened by 3 bases and J by 0 bases, with 11 bases between the two germline ends. There are 14 residues in the CDR3.

The chain links TRBV9 to TRBJ2-3; D may match TRBD1 or TRBD2 (6 bases each). The CDR3 consists of 17 residues. V was shortened by 0 bases and J by 0 bases, with 14 bases between the two germline ends. CDR1 and CDR2 (germline): SGDLS, YYNGEE. CDR3 sequence reads: CASSVELEGDSTDTQYF. As DNA, the CDR3 is TGTGCCAGCAGCGTAGAATTGGAGGGGGACAGCACAGATACGCAGTATTTT.

The J gene is TRBJ2-6, the V gene TRBV3-1 (or the pseudogene TRBV3-2), with TRBD1 identical over 11 bases. In germline, CDR1 is LGHDT, CDR2 YNNKEL (reference sequence). The CDR3 runs to 19 residues. The junction had 11 bases not matched to a gene; V was cut back by 2 bases and J by 5 bases. CDR3 loop: CASSQPTGTGGTRANVLTF. CDR3 sequence (DNA): TGTGCCAGCAGCCAACCGACCGGGACAGGGGGAACCCGGGCCAACGTCCTGACTTTC.

V and J are TRBV29-1 and TRBJ2-2, with TRBD2 as a possible D gene (7 bases). Germline lookup yields CDR1 SQVTM and CDR2 ANQGSEA. Trimming took off 4 bases at V and 0 bases at J, with 9 bases between the two ends. The CDR3 totals 14 residues. CDR3 sequence reads: CSVGGGPNTGELFF. In DNA form, the CDR3 reads TGCAGCGTTGGCGGGGGCCCGAACACCGGGGAGCTGTTTTTT.